The 17 T cell receptor beta chains listed next were all sequenced from one sample in a study of shared clonotypes between healthy human individuals. This table comes from immunoSEQ multiplex PCR, and its TCRdb copy is limited to in-frame clones, with some not included. The sample lists 170,000 or so clones; around 63% were seen once. The sequencing sample was made of memory CD4+ T cells sorted from blood. Regarding subset: CD45RA-negative fraction. These receptors were taken from a young man in good health.

This clone has a handful of counts. The V and J genes are TRBV28 and TRBJ2-7; no reliable D call. The germline V and J ends were trimmed by 6 bases and 2 bases, with 5 bases remaining between them. The V gene's germline CDR1 is MDHEN and CDR2 SYDVKM. The CDR3 is 11 residues long. The CDR3 loop reads CASSAAYEQYF. The CDR3 bases are TGTGCCAGCAGCGCCGCCTACGAGCAGTACTTC. The full variable domain, its missing parts supplied by reference TRBV28 and TRBJ2-7, is DVKVTQSSRYLVKRTGEKVFLECVQDMDHENMFWYRQDPGLGLRLIYFSYDVKMKEKGDIPEGYSVSREKKERFSLILESASTNQTSMYLCASSAAYEQYFGPGTRLTVT.

The V gene is TRBV18, the J gene TRBJ2-7; no reliable D call. There are 14 residues in the CDR3. V was cut by 2 bases and J by 3 bases, with 11 bases left in between. Germline V lookup: CDR1 KGHSH, CDR2 LQKENI. CDR3 nucleotide sequence: TGTGCCAGCTCACCAGAGAGAACGCACTACGAGCAGTACTTC. Amino acids: CASSPERTHYEQYF.

The chain carries TRBV2 and TRBJ1-5; no definite D call. Trimming stripped 2 bases from V and 7 bases from J, with 12 bases between. This CDR3 region has 14 residues. In germline, CDR1 is SNHLY, CDR2 FYNNEI. In DNA form, the CDR3 reads TGTGCCAGCAGTGAACAGGCCCTGGGACAGCCCCAGCATTTT. It specifies CASSEQALGQPQHF.

The gene calls are TRBV27 and TRBJ2-7; 8 nucleotides align to TRBD2. CDR1 and CDR2 from the germline V gene are MNHEY and SMNVEV (reference sequence). The CDR3 is made up of 16 amino acids. With V trimmed by 8 bases and J by 2 bases, 14 bases remained unmatched. Here the CDR3 DNA reads TGTGCCAGCGGAGTTAGGGCGGGAGGAGGGGCCTACGAGCAGTACTTC. Translated, it gives CASGVRAGGGAYEQYF.

The chain recombines TRBV18 with TRBJ2-5; unclear D gene. CDR1 is KGHSH, CDR2 LQKENI, per germline. V gave up 3 bases and J gave up 3 bases, with 17 bases separating them. The CDR3 length is 16 residues. The CDR3 sequence is CASSPYRTAAEETQYF. CDR3 coding DNA: TGTGCCAGCTCACCTTACCGGACGGCCGCGGAAGAGACCCAGTACTTC.

For this clone: Given a much more abundant clone one base away, this may be a read error. This CDR3 reads CASSNRNPAETQYF. The CDR3 DNA sequence: TGCGCCAGCAGCAACCGGAACCCCGCGGAGACCCAGTACTTC. The V gene is TRBV5-1, the J gene TRBJ2-5; no clear D. The germline gives CDR1 SGHRS, CDR2 YFSETQ. V gave up 4 bases and J gave up 5 bases, with 15 bases separating them. The CDR3 extends over 14 amino acids.

The chain combines TRBV5-1 with TRBJ2-3; maybe TRBD1 (6 bases). The CDR3 is 16 residues long. Per the germline V gene, CDR1 is SGHRS and CDR2 is YFSETQ. Trimming pared 4 bases from V and 2 bases from J, leaving 17 bases between. The CDR3 nucleotides are TGCGCCAGCAGCGCCCATCCAACAGGGACCACAGATACGCAGTATTTT. It yields the protein CASSAHPTGTTDTQYF.

The chain employs TRBV25-1 and TRBJ2-1, with 11 bases that match TRBD1. The J segment lost 3 bases and the V segment lost 1 base, leaving 5 bases of the junction unmatched. Germline values: CDR1 MGHDK, CDR2 SYGVNS. The CDR3 loop spans 17 amino acids. DNA for the CDR3: TGTGCCAGCAGTGAATCGGTGGGACAGGGGGACTACAATGAGCAGTTCTTC. This sequence encodes CASSESVGQGDYNEQFF.

This chain joins TRBV28 and TRBJ2-1; 8 nucleotides line up with TRBD1. CDR1 is MDHEN, CDR2 SYDVKM, per germline. With V trimmed by 10 bases and J by 6 bases, 11 bases remained unmatched. This CDR3 region has 14 residues. CDR3 DNA: TGTGCCACCAACGGACAGGGAAGGATCAATGAGCAGTTCTTC. The encoded protein is CATNGQGRINEQFF.

This clone was detected many times. The chain joins TRBV9 to TRBJ2-4, with D maybe TRBD2 (5 bases). CDR1 SGDLS and CDR2 YYNGEE come from the germline V gene. The CDR3 covers 15 residues. Trimming removed 1 base at V and 8 bases at J, with 16 bases between. CDR3 bases: TGTGCCAGCAGCGTACACTTCGAGGCCGGGGACATTCAGTACTTC. Its translation: CASSVHFEAGDIQYF.

This clone has a single count. The chain combines TRBV19 with TRBJ1-4; D may be TRBD1 (5 bases). The V and J ends lost 4 bases and 4 bases respectively, with 10 bases between them. CDR1 LNHDA and CDR2 SQIVND come from the germline V gene (reference sequence). The CDR3 covers 14 residues. As DNA, the CDR3 is TGTGCCAGTAGTAAGGGACGGCGTAATGAAAAACTGTTTTTT. Its translation is CASSKGRRNEKLFF.

This clone has a handful of counts. The chain has TRBV9 and TRBJ1-3, with D possibly TRBD1 on 5 matching bases. CDR1 and CDR2 from the germline V gene are SGDLS and YYNGEE. The ends were cut back, 2 bases at V and 4 bases at J, with 13 bases in the middle. The CDR3 has 15 amino acids. The CDR3 DNA reads as TGTGCCAGCAGCGTCAACCAGGGTCCGGGAAACACCATATATTTT. Encoded protein: CASSVNQGPGNTIYF.

This chain uses TRBV7-2 with TRBJ2-2, with 10 bases that match TRBD1. CDR3 size: 15 residues. V lost 2 bases and J lost 4; bases outside the gene matches: 1. Germline CDR1 reads SGHTA; CDR2 reads FQGNSA. The CDR3 DNA is TGTGCCAGCAGCTTACGGACAGGGGGCACCGGGGAGCTGTTTTTT. As protein: CASSLRTGGTGELFF.

V and J are TRBV5-4 and TRBJ1-1; TRBD1 aligns across 8 bases. The V segment lost 0 bases and the J segment 3 bases; nucleotides outside the gene matches: 7. The CDR3 spans 16 residues. CDR1 and CDR2 (germline): SGHNT, YYREEE (reference sequence). CDR3: CASSLGGPGGDTEAFF. CDR3 nucleotides: TGTGCCAGCAGCTTGGGTGGTCCAGGGGGCGACACTGAAGCTTTCTTT. Full variable domain (remainder filled in from reference TRBV5-4 and TRBJ1-1): ETGVTQSPTHLIKTRGQQVTLRCSSQSGHNTVSWYQQALGQGPQFIFQYYREEENGRGNFPPRFSGLQFPNYSSELNVNALELDDSALYLCASSLGGPGGDTEAFFGQGTRLTVV.

The chain links TRBV27 to TRBJ2-7, with no clear D. Germline V lookup: CDR1 MNHEY, CDR2 SMNVEV (reference sequence). V gave up 8 bases and J gave up 3 bases, with 14 bases separating them. This CDR3 has 13 amino acids. As DNA, the CDR3 is TGTGCCAGCTCTGGTGGCGGCTTCTACGAGCAGTACTTC. Translated: CASSGGGFYEQYF.

This clone has just one count. This chain links TRBV10-2 with TRBJ2-7; TRBD2 aligns across 7 bases. CDR1 and CDR2 from the germline V gene are WSHSY and SAAADI. The CDR3 contains 13 residues. J was trimmed by 4 bases and V by 8 bases; bases with no gene match: 8. The CDR3 region has the DNA TGCGCCAGCCTGGGCGGGAGTAGGTACGAGCAGTACTTC. This codes for CASLGGSRYEQYF.

The V call is TRBV6-6, the J call TRBJ2-3; no definite D call. The V gene's germline CDR1 is MNHNY and CDR2 SVGAGI (reference sequence). Trimming left V 5 bases short and J 2 bases short, with 8 bases between. There are 13 residues in the CDR3. CDR3 sequence: CASSTAFTDTQYF. In DNA, the CDR3 is TGTGCCAGCAGTACGGCCTTCACAGATACGCAGTATTTT.